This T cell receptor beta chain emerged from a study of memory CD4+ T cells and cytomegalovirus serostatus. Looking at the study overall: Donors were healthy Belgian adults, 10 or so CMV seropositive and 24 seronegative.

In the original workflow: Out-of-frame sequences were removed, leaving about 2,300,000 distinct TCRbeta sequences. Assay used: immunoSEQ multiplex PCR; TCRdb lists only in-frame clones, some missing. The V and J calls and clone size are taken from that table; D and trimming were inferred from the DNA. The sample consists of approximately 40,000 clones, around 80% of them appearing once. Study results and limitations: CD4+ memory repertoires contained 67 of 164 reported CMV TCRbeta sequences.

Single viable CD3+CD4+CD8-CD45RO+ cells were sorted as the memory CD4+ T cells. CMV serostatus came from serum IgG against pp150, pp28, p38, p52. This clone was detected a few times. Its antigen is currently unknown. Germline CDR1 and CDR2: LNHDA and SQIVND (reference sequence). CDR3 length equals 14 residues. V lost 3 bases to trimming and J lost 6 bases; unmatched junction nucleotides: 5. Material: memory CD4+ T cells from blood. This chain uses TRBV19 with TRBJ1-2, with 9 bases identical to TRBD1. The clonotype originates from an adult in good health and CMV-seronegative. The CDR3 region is CASSMVGTGNGYTF. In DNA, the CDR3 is TGTGCCAGTAGTATGGTGGGGACAGGGAATGGCTACACCTTC.